The present TCR beta chain was sequenced within a study of blood T cell repertoires in COVID-19. The germline V gene has CDR1 MNHEY and CDR2 SVGAGI. The CDR3 length is 14 residues. V was clipped by 10 bases and J by 7 bases; unmatched bases: 11. Sequencing was performed with immunoSEQ multiplex PCR; in TCRdb, only in-frame clones are kept and a portion is missing. The table lists about 290,000 clones, 89% of them singletons. The gene calls are TRBV6-5 and TRBJ2-1; TRBD1 agrees at 9 bases. This TCR came from a woman aged 40-49 years who had recovered from COVID-19. What was sequenced was PBMCs or T cells enriched from blood (not recorded which). The CDR3 nucleotides are TGTGCCACCGCCTCGGACAGGGGAGGGAATGAGCAGTTCTTC. Protein: CATASDRGGNEQFF.